One sample yielded the 5 T cell receptor beta chains listed below, sequenced in a study of response to subunit inactivated influenza vaccine. TCRdb re-called the RT-PCR reads through MiXCR, storing one row per CDR3 protein. Among roughly 460,000 distinct CDR3 sequences listed, around 9.9% were seen once. The sample in question was PBMCs from blood, obtained roughly 45 days after vaccination. All receptors come from a man between 45 and 60 years old who received an inactivated influenza vaccine.

The genes are TRBV12-3 or TRBV12-4 and TRBJ1-3; D unclear. The CDR3 totals 14 residues. Trimming removed 7 bases at V and 2 bases at J, with 12 bases between. The CDR3 protein is CASTPESAGNTIYF. In nucleotides, the CDR3 is TGTGCCAGCACCCCCGAGTCCGCTGGAAACACCATATATTTT.

V is TRBV9 and J is TRBJ2-2; D possibly corresponds to TRBD1 (5 bases). Germline V gives CDR1 SGDLS, CDR2 YYNGEE. V lost 2 bases and J 6 bases, leaving 11 bases between the germline ends. The CDR3 spans 14 residues. This CDR3 is CASSVKWGAGELFF. CDR3 sequence (DNA): TGTGCCAGCAGCGTGAAATGGGGCGCCGGGGAGCTGTTTTTT.

The table lists this clonotype with a few counts. The rearrangement uses TRBV10-3 and TRBJ2-2, with 10 bases lining up with TRBD2. With 4 bases clipped from V and 7 bases from J, the junction kept 15 bases outside the gene matches. Germline V gene data show CDR1 as ENHRY and CDR2 as SYGVKD. The CDR3 has 18 amino acids. CDR3: CAISGTSGTLSVVGELFF. In nucleotides, the CDR3 is TGTGCCATCAGTGGGACTAGCGGAACTCTTTCGGTCGTCGGGGAGCTGTTTTTT.

The V and J genes are TRBV12-3 or TRBV12-4 and TRBJ2-5; TRBD1 is a possible D gene (6 bases). This CDR3 is built from 14 residues. V shed 1 base and J shed 3 bases, with 9 bases lying between them. The CDR3 loop is CASSLGPGEETQYF. The CDR3 DNA reads as TGTGCCAGCAGTTTAGGACCAGGGGAAGAGACCCAGTACTTC.

This clonotype was counted at least ten times. The chain joins TRBV20-1 to TRBJ1-5; D uncertain. Trimming shortened V by 3 bases and J by 3 bases, and 9 bases separated the two germline ends. The CDR3 covers 13 residues. Germline CDR1 reads DFQATT; CDR2 reads SNEGSKA (reference sequence). CDR3 nucleotide sequence: TGCAGTGCTAGGGGCCCCTTCAATCAGCCCCAGCATTTT. Protein product: CSARGPFNQPQHF.